This TCR beta chain originates from a study of cytomegalovirus exposure and HLA in healthy donors (dated by TCRdb to about 2017). In the study overall: According to an earlier analysis of several hundred of the donors, 150 million to 200 million T cells yielded roughly 110 million unique TCR beta sequences and around 300 Gb of sequence data. An earlier analysis of roughly 580 of the donors used high-throughput TCR beta sequencing to judge whether each TCR beta V gene segment behaved as functional or pseudogenic. Of the roughly 390 genotyped donors, approximately 80% fell in the genetic ancestry cluster associated with self-reported Caucasian donors. Every repertoire in the discovery cohort had been generated on one and the same sequencing platform. Approximately 300 gigabases of sequencing data and some 85 million unique TCR sequences were included in an early release covering about 700 HLA-typed donors. A separate validation cohort of 100 to 150 different subjects was used in addition to the roughly 700-subject first cohort. The number of typed donors differed by locus: roughly 620-630 for A, B, C, DRB1 and DQB1; 500 to 550 for DQA1; fewer than 610 for DPA1; and some 470 for DPB1. HLA typing included class I and class II loci at four-digit resolution. Because of strong linkage in the cohort, roughly five DR-DQ haplotypes were treated as single units for association and clustering. In a later analysis, previously published TCR beta repertoires from about 670 donors were re-analyzed and high-resolution HLA genotyping was added so that TCR occurrence patterns could be studied. The study was designed to test whether signatures of past pathogen exposure could be identified by cataloging public T cell receptors. Rather than using new phenotypic data, the later analysis identified candidate immune exposures from TCR beta sequences and from how often those sequences occurred across donors. In a later genetic analysis, genome-wide SNP genotypes for 398 of the 666 donors were used, and that subset was treated as a discovery cohort. Among some 410 genotyped donors of the cohort, an average of around 240,000 unique TCR beta nucleotide sequences were sequenced per donor, 15% to 20% of them non-productive. Using immunosequencing, the study profiled T cell repertoires from 500 to 800 subjects and related those repertoires to cytomegalovirus serostatus. Alongside the repertoire data, information on donor age, sex, ethnicity and CMV serostatus was compiled. High-throughput TCR immunosequencing, statistical association of individual TCRs with disease status, and machine learning were combined to predict cytomegalovirus infection status.

Concerning this clone itself: Its specific antigen is unknown. No much larger clone exists at a distance of one base, and base qualities are not known.

Summary of the overall study and its limitations: When HLA alleles, especially DR and DQ, strongly co-occurred, attributing TCR associations to individual alleles was difficult. In a later analysis, the rate of TCR association differed among HLA loci, with DRB1 alleles having the most associated TCRs and HLA-C alleles having the fewest. According to a later genetic analysis, donors in an Asian-associated ancestry cluster had fewer N-insertions in productive TCRs than the approximately 670-donor mean. Most TCR sequences were observed very rarely across donors, whereas some public TCRs were present in many individuals. In a later analysis, HLA-associated TCR beta chains showed more clonal expansion and lower generation probabilities than non-associated chains that were equally common. HLA typing was unavailable for some donors at each locus, so association tests used only the typed subset. At a false discovery rate of 0.05, a later analysis linked 16,000 or so TCR beta sequences to specific HLA alleles. A later genetic analysis associated a missense DCLRE1C variant with V-gene and J-gene trimming of TCR beta chains, and an independent cohort replicated the association. A further reported finding was that TCR beta sequences accurately predicted the HLA-A and HLA-B alleles for most subjects in the first cohort. The authors suggested that the approach could potentially be generalized to other disease states and immunological phenotypes. This cohort had only TCR beta chains sequenced, and the lack of alpha or paired-chain data limited which features could be detected. In vitro tests confirmed that a few of the cytomegalovirus-associated TCR beta chains recognize cytomegalovirus antigens. A cluster of highly shared sequence variants was judged likely to be a technical artifact of the sequencing pipeline. Correlated functional status among segregating V segments might reflect linkage disequilibrium, but an unknown experimental factor could not be ruled out. Immune exposure information for the cohort was limited to CMV serostatus. The classifier was reported to diagnose cytomegalovirus status with high specificity and sensitivity in both the original cohort and the validation cohort. The presence/absence analyses assumed that sequencing depth was roughly uniform across donors, and that assumption may not be true. An earlier analysis of around 600 of the donors showed that most TCR beta V segments appeared in productive rearrangements either about 90% or about 30% of the time, which broadly matched IMGT annotations. In the study, around 150 TCR beta chains were listed as associated with cytomegalovirus. The earlier analysis of about 600 of the donors excluded about 16 rarely observed V segments, including chromosome 9 orphons, because counts were too low. A later analysis found that most CMV-associated TCR beta chains appeared HLA-restricted, with HLA associations seemingly driven largely by CMV exposure. A later analysis reported that several top co-occurrence clusters appeared linked to parvovirus B19, influenza, CMV and Epstein-Barr virus.

The cohort was made up of approximately 670 healthy bone marrow donors. Cohort members were all nominally healthy when sampled, although unrecorded immune exposures were likely present. The donor tested CMV seropositive, placing the donor among the 289 seropositive members of the cohort. Each donor provided a peripheral blood sample, and peripheral blood mononuclear cells were used for TCR beta sequencing. The Qiagen DNeasy Blood Extraction Kit was used to extract genomic DNA from the blood cell samples. Preparation of the library involved the immunoSEQ multiplex PCR assay. For the multiplex PCR, a mixture combining 60 forward primers for TCR Vbeta segments and 13 reverse primers for TCR Jbeta segments was used. Amplification of the CDR3 region of rearranged TCR beta genes was performed with a multiplex PCR assay on genomic DNA. The Illumina HiSeq System was used to sequence the amplified TCR beta libraries as 87-base-pair reads. The paper's processing steps were these. A later analysis tallied 75 million to 95 million unique TCR beta chains across the 666 repertoires, and 10 million to 11 million of those chains were shared by two or more donors. To remove PCR and sequencing errors, raw reads were error-corrected and collapsed into unique sequences using a nearest-neighbor algorithm that merged closely related sequences. V, D and J gene segments were assigned by aligning CDR3 sequences to IMGT reference sequences. For a sequence to be retained, a match of at least six nucleotides to both a V gene segment and a J gene segment was required. A rearrangement was called productive if the CDR3 had no stop codons and remained in frame with V and J, and every other rearrangement was called non-productive. CDR3 was defined by IMGT convention, running from the second conserved V-encoded cysteine to the conserved J-encoded phenylalanine. The earlier analysis of a few hundred of the donors excluded any sequence lacking an unambiguous match to a single V gene segment. In an earlier analysis of approximately 590 of the donors, V segments were called functional above 56.7% productive rearrangements and were called segregating when the between-donor standard deviation exceeded 5%. A statistical classification framework was built for diagnosing cytomegalovirus status from the catalog of TCR beta chain sequences. In a later analysis, V and J genes were assigned by comparing TCR nucleotide sequences against IMGT/GENE-DB human TR gene sequences. In a later analysis, CDR3 sequences and most-parsimonious VDJ recombination scenarios were assigned using the TCRdist pipeline. In a later analysis, each TCR beta chain was defined by its CDR3 amino acid sequence together with its V-gene family, and reads without a unique V-gene family were excluded. To address suspected cross-contamination and a sequencing artifact, a later analysis removed 550 to 750 highly shared, low-generation-probability nucleotide sequences. For each public chain, a later analysis derived a clonal expansion index from normalized ranks of inferred template counts within each repertoire. In a later analysis, generation probabilities were computed with a VDJ recombination model fitted to out-of-frame rearrangements, and the resulting probabilities were checked against IGoR. In a later analysis, TCR-TCR, TCR-HLA and TCR-CMV co-occurrence was scored with hypergeometric tests, and a repertoire-size bias correction was applied to TCR pairs. False discovery rates were estimated in a later analysis by permuting HLA or CMV assignments 20 times. In a later analysis, co-occurring TCRs were grouped with DBSCAN, and TCRdist sequence similarity was added when clustering was performed within HLA-allele-positive subsets. Repertoires with fewer than 30,000 or more than 120,000 public chains, plus five repertoires with anomalous nucleotide sharing, were excluded from co-occurrence clustering. The clones in this table, taken by TCRdb from immuneACCESS, are in-frame only. Not every clone is retained; where verified, under half of the shortfall comes from an unresolved V gene, and the cause of the rest is unknown. For V, J and clone size, that table is used; D and trimming come from the DNA. This sample gives 95,000 to 110,000 clones in total; roughly 80% of them show up just once. The top ten constitute roughly 4% of the sample.

This TCR was sampled from a man aged 50 to 59 in good health and CMV-seropositive. The sequenced sample was PBMCs.

The CDR3 protein sequence reads: CASSLPGVMNTEAFF. Here is the DNA: TGTGCCAGCAGCCTCCCGGGGGTCATGAACACTGAAGCTTTCTTT. The receptor chain draws on TRBV7-9 and TRBJ1-1, with TRBD1 as a weak D call on 5 bases. As encoded in the germline V gene (reference sequence), CDR1 is SEHNR while CDR2 is FQNEAQ. V drops 5 bases and J drops 0 bases, leaving 13 bases in between. The CDR3 sequence holds 15 residues, the cysteine and phenylalanine included. Here the CDR3 DNA is all that survives: 45 bases in frame from base 1.